A single sample gave rise to the 2 T cell receptor beta chains below, sequenced in a study of regulatory T cells in long-lasting Graves disease. Sample time point: persistent/refractory GD, antithyroid drugs over 5 years with positive TRAb. Following extraction of RNA from PBMCs, that RNA was used to make the TCR library. Arm-PCR of CDR3 regions and iRepertoire HTBI primers were the basis on which TCR beta libraries were built. TCRdb re-derived calls from the multiplex PCR reads in MiXCR, one entry per CDR3 protein. The table lists some 450,000 distinct CDR3 sequences, about 20% of them singletons. The specimen comprised peripheral blood mononuclear cells (PBMCs), sampled when the disease was refractory, from a patient treated with antithyroid drugs. Source of these receptors: a female donor with Graves disease.

This clonotype was observed a handful of times. The chain uses TRBV20-1 and TRBJ2-7; D unresolved. V gave up 3 bases and J gave up 3 bases, with 15 bases separating them. The CDR3 runs to 14 residues. Germline loops: CDR1 DFQATT, CDR2 SNEGSKA (reference sequence). CDR3 nucleotide sequence: TGCAGTGCTAGGGTTCCGAGATCCCTCTACGAGCAGTACTTC. This sequence encodes CSARVPRSLYEQYF.

This clonotype was picked up many times. V gene TRBV27 combines with J gene TRBJ2-4; either TRBD1 or TRBD2 may fit D (6 bases each). The V and J ends lost 5 bases and 8 bases respectively, with 16 bases between them. The CDR3 length is 14 residues. Germline loops: CDR1 MNHEY, CDR2 SMNVEV (reference sequence). This CDR3 is CASSSIGGGDIQYF. In DNA, the CDR3 is TGTGCCAGCAGTAGCATCGGGGGCGGAGACATTCAGTACTTC.